This TCR beta chain stems from a study of T cell changes during pregnancy in multiple sclerosis (dated by TCRdb to about 2019). A note on the overall study: Changes in the T cell repertoire over the course of pregnancy were examined in this study in women with multiple sclerosis.

With regard to this clone: Its binding antigen is unknown. No clone much larger than this one lies a single base away; base qualities are absent.

Receptors were amplified or captured by the immunoSEQ multiplex PCR assay. TCRdb obtained this table from immuneACCESS and retained in-frame rearrangements with V and J assigned. These tables miss some clones; where compared with another copy, unresolved V genes account for less than half of the shortfall, and the remainder is unexplained. The sample contains tens of thousands of clones, roughly 90% of them found a single time. Of the sample, approximately 0.39% falls within the top ten clones. V is cut back by 2 bases and J by 5 bases, with 7 bases in the junction unmatched. The CDR3 sequence holds 15 residues, the cysteine and phenylalanine included. CDR3 DNA is the only sequence kept; it has 45 bases, read in frame from the first base. The germline V gene encodes CDR1 SGDLS and CDR2 YYNGEE.

Recombination joined TRBV9 with TRBJ2-1; 7 bases in the middle match TRBD1. The clonotype comes from a female donor with multiple sclerosis, enrolled in a pregnancy study. The sample here was CD4+ T cells from peripheral blood mononuclear cells, taken in the second trimester of pregnancy. The CDR3 here reads CASSVRGTADNEQFF. The DNA sequence is given as TGTGCCAGCAGCGTGAGGGGGACAGCCGACAATGAGCAGTTCTTC.